The 24 T cell receptor beta chains below were found in one sample sequenced in a study of metastatic and nonmetastatic thyroid tumors. Thyroid surgery was performed in patients who had received no treatment beforehand. TCRdb re-called the PCR reads through MiXCR. The table lists 45,000 to 60,000 clones, roughly 15% of them singletons. The sample consisted of blood. The source is a female donor with papillary thyroid cancer or a benign thyroid nodule (not recorded which). Some clones in this sample may be carry-over from other donors' samples.

This clone was observed at least ten times. This sequence joins TRBV6-4 and TRBJ2-3, with D tentatively TRBD2 (6 bases). CDR1 is MRHNA, CDR2 SNTAGT, per germline. Trimming stripped 3 bases from V and 6 bases from J, with 31 bases between. This CDR3 has 20 amino acids. The CDR3 region has the DNA TGTGCCAGCAGTGATCGGGACTGGCGCAATGGTAATCAAGCATCGGATACGCAGTATTTT. Protein: CASSDRDWRNGNQASDTQYF.

Only a few counts were recorded for this clone. The rearrangement uses TRBV27 and TRBJ2-7; 8 bases line up with TRBD1. Per germline, CDR1 MNHEY and CDR2 SMNVEV (reference sequence). The length of the CDR3 is 17 residues. Losses at the gene ends were 0 bases for V and 0 bases for J; bases not matched to a gene: 7. In DNA form, the CDR3 reads TGTGCCAGCAGTTTATCGTCCGTCCAGGGGGCCTCCTACGAGCAGTACTTC. This sequence encodes CASSLSSVQGASYEQYF.

This clone was seen many times. This chain joins TRBV20-1 and TRBJ2-5; 7 bases map to TRBD2. CDR1 and CDR2 from the germline V gene are DFQATT and SNEGSKA (reference sequence). V lost 3 bases and J lost 14; bases outside the gene matches: 12. The CDR3 has 12 residues. This CDR3 is CSASLGLRGVYF. The CDR3 DNA reads TGCAGTGCTAGTTTGGGCCTACGGGGGGTATACTTC.

The genes are TRBV4-2 and TRBJ1-4; 9 bases line up with TRBD1. V shed 2 bases, J shed 5 bases, and the junction held 6 bases outside the gene matches. Germline V gene data show CDR1 as LGHNA and CDR2 as YNFKEQ. This CDR3 has 16 residues. In DNA form, the CDR3 reads TGTGCCAGCAGCCAACAGCCGGGACAGGGAAATGAAAAACTGTTTTTT. Its translation: CASSQQPGQGNEKLFF.

This clone was seen ten or more times. This rearrangement joins TRBV28 to TRBJ2-3, with D unresolved. V was clipped by 9 bases and J by 8 bases, with 18 bases between them. The CDR3 spans 13 residues. Per the germline V gene, CDR1 is MDHEN and CDR2 is SYDVKM. CDR3 nucleotides: TGTGCCAGTCTTTCGGGCCCGAGAGGTACGCAGTATTTT. It codes for CASLSGPRGTQYF. The full variable domain, rest sourced from reference TRBV28 and TRBJ2-3, is DVKVTQSSRYLVKRTGEKVFLECVQDMDHENMFWYRQDPGLGLRLIYFSYDVKMKEKGDIPEGYSVSREKKERFSLILESASTNQTSMYLCASLSGPRGTQYFGPGTRLTVL.

This clone was observed a few times. The CDR3 reads CASSDGAASLSNEQFF. The CDR3 bases are TGTGCCAGCAGTGATGGTGCGGCTAGCTTGAGCAATGAGCAGTTCTTC. The V call is TRBV6-4, the J call TRBJ2-1; D possibly corresponds to TRBD2 (5 bases). The germline gives CDR1 MRHNA, CDR2 SNTAGT. Trimming cost V 3 bases and J 6 bases, with 18 bases left between them. CDR3 size: 16 residues.

The sample holds many counts of this clone. V gene TRBV7-2 combines with J gene TRBJ2-1; D is unresolved. CDR1 and CDR2 from the germline V gene are SGHTA and FQGNSA. This CDR3 is 11 amino acids long. With 1 base removed from V and 6 bases from J, the gap between germline ends came to 1 base. CDR3 protein: CASSLVNEQFF. The CDR3 nucleotides read TGTGCCAGCAGCTTAGTCAATGAGCAGTTCTTC.

The sample holds many counts of this clone. The chain joins TRBV5-1 to TRBJ2-2, with 13 bases that match TRBD2. This CDR3 spans 17 amino acids. V lost 3 bases to trimming and J lost 0 bases; unmatched junction nucleotides: 2. Germline CDR1 SGHRS, CDR2 YFSETQ. The CDR3 protein is CASSWTSGSPNTGELFF. CDR3 DNA sequence: TGCGCCAGCAGCTGGACTAGCGGGAGCCCGAACACCGGGGAGCTGTTTTTT.

This clone was detected ten times or more. The CDR3 DNA is TGCAGTGCTAGAGATCGTGCGGGAGCGGGAGCCGGGGAGCTGTTTTTT. Translating gives CSARDRAGAGAGELFF. The J gene is TRBJ2-2, the V gene TRBV20-1; 8 bases align to TRBD2. Trimming at V came to 0 bases and at J to 6 bases, leaving 9 bases not matched to a gene. The CDR3 is made up of 16 amino acids. The germline CDR1 and CDR2 sequences are DFQATT and SNEGSKA (reference sequence).

By share of the sample, this clone is medium-sized. The chain has TRBV6-1 and TRBJ2-7; TRBD1 matches 9 bases. Germline V gene sequence: CDR1 MNHNS, CDR2 SASEGT. This CDR3 contains 14 residues. V shed 5 bases, J shed 1 base, and the junction held 3 bases outside the gene matches. The chain's CDR3 is CASSRTGASYEQYF. CDR3 sequence (DNA): TGTGCCAGCAGTAGGACAGGGGCGTCCTACGAGCAGTACTTC.

This sequence joins TRBV20-1 and TRBJ2-7; 11 bases agree with TRBD2. Germline V gene data show CDR1 as DFQATT and CDR2 as SNEGSKA (reference sequence). CDR3 length: 14 amino acids. The junction had 9 bases not matched to a gene; V was cut back by 4 bases and J by 7 bases. The CDR3 DNA follows: TGCAGTGCTATGGGGACTAGCGGACTACTGGAGCAGTACTTC. It translates to CSAMGTSGLLEQYF.

This clone came up many times. The rearrangement links TRBV4-2 to TRBJ2-7, with unresolved D. The germline CDR1 and CDR2 sequences are LGHNA and YNFKEQ. The CDR3 runs 16 residues. Trimming stripped 0 bases from V and 0 bases from J, with 12 bases between. The CDR3: CASSQDWAVSSYEQYF. The CDR3 nucleotides are TGTGCCAGCAGCCAAGATTGGGCGGTAAGCTCCTACGAGCAGTACTTC.

This clone was seen ten or more times. This chain joins TRBV20-1 and TRBJ2-7; D is unresolved. Per germline, CDR1 DFQATT and CDR2 SNEGSKA (reference sequence). The V and J ends lost 4 bases and 4 bases respectively, with 20 bases between them. The CDR3 loop spans 15 amino acids. The CDR3 DNA reads TGCAGTGCTACCACTTCCGACCGTTTAGGTTACGAGCAGTACTTC. Residues: CSATTSDRLGYEQYF.

This clone has only a few counts. This specimen includes other DNA sequences encoding the same CDR3. The V gene is TRBV28, the J gene TRBJ2-7; D remains ambiguous. V lost 5 bases and J 4 bases, leaving 18 bases between the germline ends. The V gene's germline CDR1 is MDHEN and CDR2 SYDVKM. The CDR3 loop spans 15 amino acids. CDR3 residues: CASSTTVPRVYEQYF. The CDR3 nucleotides read TGTGCCAGCAGTACGACTGTCCCCCGTGTATACGAGCAGTACTTC.

In this sample, this clone turned up many times. The V and J genes are TRBV18 and TRBJ2-2; D is uncertain. Germline assignment: CDR1 KGHSH and CDR2 LQKENI. There are 15 residues in the CDR3. Trimming stripped 4 bases from V and 4 bases from J, with 13 bases between. The CDR3 DNA is TGTGCCAGCTCACAACTGGACGGTGGCACCGGGGAGCTGTTTTTT. Its protein is CASSQLDGGTGELFF.

In its sample, this clone was seen many times. V and J are TRBV11-2 and TRBJ2-7; 12 nucleotides match TRBD2. The V and J ends lost 0 bases and 3 bases, in that order; junction bases with no gene match: 6. Germline CDR1 is SGHAT and CDR2 is FQNNGV. The CDR3 sequence is 17 residues long. Here the CDR3 reads CASSLDLAGGPSYEQYF. The CDR3 DNA follows: TGTGCCAGCAGCTTAGATCTAGCGGGAGGGCCGAGCTACGAGCAGTACTTC.

Ten or more counts support this clone. The chain combines TRBV10-2 with TRBJ1-1; the D is unclear. V was clipped by 2 bases and J by 6 bases, with 10 bases between them. CDR3 length equals 13 residues. The germline V gene has CDR1 WSHSY and CDR2 SAAADI. CDR3 loop: CASSEGRRSEAFF. CDR3 bases: TGCGCCAGCAGTGAGGGCAGGCGATCTGAAGCTTTCTTT.

This clone was seen a handful of times. Germline and junction disagree at one end, which may indicate a read error. This rearrangement joins TRBV28 to TRBJ1-5; 11 nucleotides line up with TRBD1. The CDR3 is 15 residues long. Germline V CDR1 and CDR2: MDHEN, SYDVKM. The CDR3 spells CASSHVGQGGQTQHF. CDR3 coding DNA: TGTGCCAGCAGCCACGTGGGACAGGGGGGTCAGACCCAGCATTTT.

Remarks on this clone: The junction shows a germline mismatch at one end, possibly a read error. V is TRBV12-3 or TRBV12-4 and J is TRBJ1-2; D perhaps matches TRBD1 (5 bases). There are 15 residues in the CDR3. CDR3 DNA sequence: TGTGCCAGCACCCCCAGGGAAAGGGTGTCCGATGGCTACACCTTT. It encodes CASTPRERVSDGYTF.

This clone was recorded at least ten times. The genes are TRBV20-1 and TRBJ2-1; TRBD1 aligns across 9 bases. CDR3 length: 14 amino acids. Germline CDR1 reads DFQATT; CDR2 reads SNEGSKA (reference sequence). After removal of 2 bases from V and 2 bases from J, the junction contained 1 base not matched to a gene. This chain's CDR3 is CSARTGGAYNEQFF. CDR3 DNA sequence: TGCAGTGCTAGAACAGGGGGCGCCTACAATGAGCAGTTCTTC.

The J gene is TRBJ1-1, the V gene TRBV6-1; no clear D gene. The CDR3 totals 12 residues. The germline CDR1 and CDR2 sequences are MNHNS and SASEGT. V lost 7 bases, J lost 2 bases, and 8 bases lay in between. The CDR3: CASIAGNTEAFF. The CDR3 DNA is TGTGCCAGCATCGCAGGTAACACTGAAGCTTTCTTT.

In its sample, this clone was seen a few times. The junction shows a germline mismatch at one end, possibly a read error. J is TRBJ2-3 and V is TRBV28; D not certain. The CDR3 covers 14 residues. Germline CDR1 is MDHEN and CDR2 is SYDVKM. In DNA, the CDR3 is TGTGCCAGCAGTTTATCTCGAGGCACAGATGCGCAGTATTTT. Protein sequence: CASSLSRGTDAQYF.

In its sample, this clone was seen once. The same CDR3 is also encoded by other DNA sequences in this sample. The chain recombines TRBV20-1 with TRBJ2-5; 10 bases align to TRBD2. There are 15 residues in the CDR3. Trimming took 6 bases from V and 7 from J; bases not matched to a gene: 14. Germline CDR1 reads DFQATT; CDR2 reads SNEGSKA (reference sequence). The CDR3 is CSARTSGRAGGTQYF. CDR3 DNA sequence: TGCAGTGCCCGGACTAGCGGTAGGGCTGGGGGGACCCAGTACTTC.

The chain employs TRBV30 and TRBJ1-3; possible D gene TRBD1, 6 bases. CDR1 is GTSNPN and CDR2 is SVGIG in the germline V gene (reference sequence). V dropped 3 bases and J dropped 4 bases, with 19 bases sitting between them. The CDR3 runs to 16 residues. Written as DNA, the CDR3 is TGTGCCTGGAGCAAACTCAAACAGGGAACCGGAAACACCATATATTTT. Residues: CAWSKLKQGTGNTIYF.